The sequence of this TCR beta chain was determined in a study of cytomegalovirus exposure and HLA in healthy donors (dated by TCRdb to the late 2010s). Regarding the study in general: A later analysis indicated that the roughly 130 validation repertoires were generated on the platform also employed for the approximately 700 repertoires of the first cohort. The aim of the study was to test whether cataloging public T cell receptors could identify signatures of past pathogen exposure. Along with the approximately 650-subject first cohort, a separate validation cohort of roughly 110 different subjects was used. The study combined high-throughput TCR immunosequencing, statistical association of individual TCRs with disease status, and machine learning to predict cytomegalovirus infection status. On the study overall, not on this receptor specifically: In both the original and validation cohorts, the classifier was reported to diagnose cytomegalovirus status with high specificity and sensitivity. The study listed approximately 150 TCR beta chains as associated with cytomegalovirus. In vitro tests confirmed that a few of the cytomegalovirus-associated TCR beta chains recognize cytomegalovirus antigens. Subsequent analysis determined that TCRs grouped into clusters in the first cohort also showed a tendency toward co-occurrence across the 120 validation repertoires, and approximately 93% of cluster scores exceeded 0. According to the authors, the approach could potentially be generalized to other disease states and immunological phenotypes. Most TCR sequences were seen in very few donors, while some public TCRs were found in many individuals. All 120 or so repertoires were used to score co-occurrence in the validation cohort in a later analysis, because that analysis had no HLA typing for the cohort.

V is shortened by 3 bases, J by 0 bases, and the region joining them spans 7 bases. Including cysteine and phenylalanine, the CDR3 has 13 amino acids. The retained sequence is limited to the CDR3, 39 bases, with the frame set at the first base. For CDR1 and CDR2, the germline V gene lists SQVTM and ANQGSEA. Of note for this clone: Its antigen is currently not known. Base quality data are lacking; no much larger clone is found one base away.

Donors formed part of the validation cohort, which comprised about 130 subjects and was distinct from the first cohort of over 500 subjects. Library generation was performed with the immunoSEQ multiplex PCR assay. As for the original processing: To diagnose cytomegalovirus status from the catalog of TCR beta chain sequences, a statistical classification framework was built. TCRdb provides this immuneACCESS table in a form limited to in-frame rearrangements. Some clones are lacking; in checked studies, under half of them reflect an unresolved V gene, and why the rest are absent is not known. That table gives V, J and clone size, and the DNA gave D and trimming. The sample data list under 350,000 clones, and 65% to 90% of these were observed just once. The biggest ten clones account for about 1% of the sample.

Sequencing was done on a sample of PBMCs. This sequence originates from a woman aged 18-30 years in good health and CMV-seronegative. Recombination joined TRBV29-1 with TRBJ2-3; TRBD2 is a possible D gene, resting on 5 matching bases. The DNA is TGCAGCGTTGAGCGCGGGAGCACAGATACGCAGTATTTT. This is translated as CSVERGSTDTQYF.